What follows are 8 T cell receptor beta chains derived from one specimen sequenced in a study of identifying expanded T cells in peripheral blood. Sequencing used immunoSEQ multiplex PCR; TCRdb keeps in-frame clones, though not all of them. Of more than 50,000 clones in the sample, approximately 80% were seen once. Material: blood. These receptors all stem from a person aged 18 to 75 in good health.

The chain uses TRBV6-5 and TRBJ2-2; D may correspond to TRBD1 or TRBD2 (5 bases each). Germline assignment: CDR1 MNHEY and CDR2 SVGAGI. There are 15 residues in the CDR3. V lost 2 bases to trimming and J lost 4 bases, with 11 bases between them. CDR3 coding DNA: TGTGCCAGCAGTTACCGCGCAGGGACCACCGGGGAGCTGTTTTTT. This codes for CASSYRAGTTGELFF.

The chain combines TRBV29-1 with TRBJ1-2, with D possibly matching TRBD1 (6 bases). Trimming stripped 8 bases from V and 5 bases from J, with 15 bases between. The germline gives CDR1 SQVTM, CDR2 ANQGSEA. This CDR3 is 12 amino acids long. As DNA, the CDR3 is TGCAGCTCCGCGGACAGCTTATATGGCTACACCTTC. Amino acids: CSSADSLYGYTF.

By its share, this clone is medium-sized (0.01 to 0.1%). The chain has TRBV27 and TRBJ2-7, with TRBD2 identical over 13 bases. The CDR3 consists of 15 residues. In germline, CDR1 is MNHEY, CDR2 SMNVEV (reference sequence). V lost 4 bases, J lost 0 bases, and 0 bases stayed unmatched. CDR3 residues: CASSWTSGGSYEQYV. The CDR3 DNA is TGTGCCAGCAGTTGGACTAGCGGGGGCTCCTACGAGCAGTACGTC.

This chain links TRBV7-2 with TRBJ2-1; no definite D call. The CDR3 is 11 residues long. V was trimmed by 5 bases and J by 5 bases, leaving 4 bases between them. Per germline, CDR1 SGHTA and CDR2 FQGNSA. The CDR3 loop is CASSQDNEQFF. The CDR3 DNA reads TGTGCCAGCAGCCAAGACAATGAGCAGTTCTTC. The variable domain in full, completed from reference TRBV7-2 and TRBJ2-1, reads GAGVSQSPSNKVTEKGKDVELRCDPISGHTALYWYRQSLGQGLEFLIYFQGNSAPDKSGLPSDRFSAERTGGSVSTLTIQRTQQEDSAVYLCASSQDNEQFFGPGTRLTVL.

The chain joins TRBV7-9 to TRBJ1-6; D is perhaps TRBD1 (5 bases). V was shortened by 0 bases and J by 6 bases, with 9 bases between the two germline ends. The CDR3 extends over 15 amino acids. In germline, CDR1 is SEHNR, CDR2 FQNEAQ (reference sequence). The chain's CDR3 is CASSLAGEANSPLHF. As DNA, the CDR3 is TGTGCCAGCAGCTTAGCAGGGGAAGCTAATTCACCCCTCCACTTT.

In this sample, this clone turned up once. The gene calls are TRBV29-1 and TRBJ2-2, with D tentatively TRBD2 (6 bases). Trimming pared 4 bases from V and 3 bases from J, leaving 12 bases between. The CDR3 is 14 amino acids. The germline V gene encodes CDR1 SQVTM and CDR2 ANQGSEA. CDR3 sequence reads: CSVVEGIDTGELFF. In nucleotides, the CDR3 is TGCAGCGTTGTGGAGGGAATCGACACCGGGGAGCTGTTTTTT.

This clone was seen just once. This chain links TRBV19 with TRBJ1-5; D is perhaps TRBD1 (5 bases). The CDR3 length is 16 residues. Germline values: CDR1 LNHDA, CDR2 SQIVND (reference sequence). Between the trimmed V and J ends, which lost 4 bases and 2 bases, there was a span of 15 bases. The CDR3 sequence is CASSTFGGSGNQPQHF. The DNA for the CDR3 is TGTGCCAGTAGTACCTTTGGGGGATCGGGCAATCAGCCCCAGCATTTT. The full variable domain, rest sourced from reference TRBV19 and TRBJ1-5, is DGGITQSPKYLFRKEGQNVTLSCEQNLNHDAMYWYRQDPGQGLRLIYYSQIVNDFQKGDIAEGYSVSREKKESFPLTVTSAQKNPTAFYLCASSTFGGSGNQPQHFGDGTRLSIL.

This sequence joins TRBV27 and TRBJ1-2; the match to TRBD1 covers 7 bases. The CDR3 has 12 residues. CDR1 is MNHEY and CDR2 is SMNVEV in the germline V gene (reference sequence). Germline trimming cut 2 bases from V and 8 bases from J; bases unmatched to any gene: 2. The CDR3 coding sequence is TGTGCCAGCAGTTTAAGGGGGCAAGGCTACACCTTC. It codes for CASSLRGQGYTF.